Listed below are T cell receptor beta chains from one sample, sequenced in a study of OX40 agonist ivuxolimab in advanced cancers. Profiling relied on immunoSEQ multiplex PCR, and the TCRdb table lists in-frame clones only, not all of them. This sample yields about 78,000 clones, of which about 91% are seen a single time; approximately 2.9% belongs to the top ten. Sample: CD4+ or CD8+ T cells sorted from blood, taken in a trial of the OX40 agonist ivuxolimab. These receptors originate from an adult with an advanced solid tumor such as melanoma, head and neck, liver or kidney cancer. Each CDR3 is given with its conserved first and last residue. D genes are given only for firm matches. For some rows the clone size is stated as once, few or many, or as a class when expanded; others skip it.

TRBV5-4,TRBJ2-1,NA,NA,CASSGTPGGDEQFF,TGTGCCAGCAGCGGGACACCCGGAGGGGATGAGCAGTTCTTC
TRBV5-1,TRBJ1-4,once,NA,CASSLDGQPNEKLFF,TGCGCCAGCAGCTTGGACGGACAGCCAAATGAAAAACTGTTTTTT
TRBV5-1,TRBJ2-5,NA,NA,CASSDGPSRETQYF,TGCGCCAGCAGCGACGGACCTTCGAGGGAGACCCAGTACTTC
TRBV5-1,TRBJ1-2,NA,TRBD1,CASSPGQGRGGYTF,TGCGCCAGCAGCCCGGGACAGGGTCGGGGTGGCTACACCTTC
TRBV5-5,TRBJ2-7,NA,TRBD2,CASSLVASGRYEQYF,TGTGCCAGCAGCTTGGTGGCTAGCGGCCGATACGAGCAGTACTTC
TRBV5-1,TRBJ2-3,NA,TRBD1,CASSSGQGKTDTQYF,TGCGCCAGCAGCTCGGGACAGGGGAAAACAGATACGCAGTATTTT
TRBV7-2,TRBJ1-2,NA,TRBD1,CASSKGQGKSCYTF,TGTGCCAGCAGCAAGGGACAGGGTAAGAGTTGCTACACCTTC
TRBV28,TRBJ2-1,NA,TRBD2,CASSKLASSYNEQFF,TGTGCCAGCAGCAAACTAGCGAGCTCCTACAATGAGCAGTTCTTC
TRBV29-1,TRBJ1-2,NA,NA,CSVDQVNYGYTF,TGCAGCGTTGATCAGGTCAACTATGGCTACACCTTC
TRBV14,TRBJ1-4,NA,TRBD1,CASSQANGQGDEKLFF,TGTGCCAGCAGCCAAGCAAACGGACAGGGAGACGAAAAACTGTTTTTT
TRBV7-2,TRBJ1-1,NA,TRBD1,CASSFPGTGRTEAFF,TGTGCCAGCAGCTTCCCCGGGACAGGGAGAACTGAAGCTTTCTTT
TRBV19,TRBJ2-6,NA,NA,CASSISSSGANVLTF,TGTGCCAGTAGTATTAGCAGCTCTGGGGCCAACGTCCTGACTTTC
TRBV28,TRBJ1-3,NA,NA,CASRKGVSLTGNTIYF,TGTGCCAGCAGGAAGGGGGTTTCCTTGACTGGAAACACCATATATTTT
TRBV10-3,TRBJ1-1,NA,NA,CAIRGQPNTEAFF,TGTGCCATCAGAGGACAGCCGAACACTGAAGCTTTCTTT
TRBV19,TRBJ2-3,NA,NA,CASTRTTGTDTQYF,TGTGCCAGTACCCGGACTACTGGCACAGATACGCAGTATTTT
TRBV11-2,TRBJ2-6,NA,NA,CASSLGGSGANVLTF,TGTGCCAGCAGCTTAGGGGGCTCTGGGGCCAACGTCCTGACTTTC
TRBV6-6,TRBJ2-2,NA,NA,CASSGTASGELFF,TGTGCCAGCAGCGGGACCGCTTCCGGGGAGCTGTTTTTT
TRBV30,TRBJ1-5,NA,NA,CAWSRPGLNQPQHF,TGTGCCTGGAGTCGACCTGGGCTTAATCAGCCCCAGCATTTT
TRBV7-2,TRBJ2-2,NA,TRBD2,CASSPEGLAVNTGELFF,TGTGCCAGCAGCCCAGAGGGACTAGCGGTGAACACCGGGGAGCTGTTTTTT
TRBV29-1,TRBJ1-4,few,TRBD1,CSVEVLDRGEKLFF,TGCAGCGTTGAAGTATTAGACAGGGGAGAAAAACTGTTTTTT
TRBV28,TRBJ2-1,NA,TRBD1,CASKTYGTGYNEQFF,TGTGCCAGCAAGACCTACGGGACAGGGTACAATGAGCAGTTCTTC
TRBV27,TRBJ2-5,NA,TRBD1,CASSSDRFRETQYF,TGTGCCAGCAGTTCGGACAGGTTTCGAGAGACCCAGTACTTC
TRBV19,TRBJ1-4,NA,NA,CASSTLTGRGLFF,TGTGCCAGTAGTACTCTGACAGGTCGAGGACTGTTTTTT
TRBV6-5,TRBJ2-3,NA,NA,CASSYESGTDTQYF,TGTGCCAGCAGTTACGAGAGCGGCACAGATACGCAGTATTTT
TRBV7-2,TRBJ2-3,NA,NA,CASSLSAGTDTQYF,TGTGCCAGCAGCTTAAGCGCTGGCACAGATACGCAGTATTTT
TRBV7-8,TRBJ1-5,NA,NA,CASSLGQPNQPQHF,TGTGCCAGCAGCTTAGGACAGCCCAATCAGCCCCAGCATTTT
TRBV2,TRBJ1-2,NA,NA,CASSEGQGESGYTF,TGTGCCAGCAGTGAAGGCCAGGGCGAATCGGGGTACACCTTC
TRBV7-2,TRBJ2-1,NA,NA,CASNLRGGGANEQFF,TGTGCCAGCAACCTACGGGGAGGGGGTGCCAATGAGCAGTTCTTC
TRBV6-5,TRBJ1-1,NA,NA,CASPHHRVPGREAFF,TGTGCCAGCCCACACCACAGGGTCCCCGGGCGTGAAGCTTTCTTT
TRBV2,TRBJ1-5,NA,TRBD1,CASSGTGRTNQPQHF,TGTGCCAGCAGTGGGACAGGGAGAACCAATCAGCCCCAGCATTTT
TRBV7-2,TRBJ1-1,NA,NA,CASSLDRNTEAFF,TGTGCCAGCAGCTTAGACAGAAACACTGAAGCTTTCTTT
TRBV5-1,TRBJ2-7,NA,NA,CASSLRLGEQYF,TGCGCCAGCAGCTTGCGGCTCGGGGAGCAGTACTTC
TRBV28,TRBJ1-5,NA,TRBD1,CASSSQASRGSNQPQHF,TGTGCCAGCAGTTCCCAAGCCTCCAGGGGGAGCAATCAGCCCCAGCATTTT
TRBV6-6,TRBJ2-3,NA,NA,CASSRASITDTQYF,TGTGCCAGCAGCCGGGCTTCAATTACAGATACGCAGTATTTT
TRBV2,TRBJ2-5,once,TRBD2,CASKTSGGGKTQYF,TGTGCCAGCAAAACTAGCGGGGGGGGAAAGACCCAGTACTTC
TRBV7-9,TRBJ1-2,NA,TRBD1,CASSPRGGGGYGYTF,TGTGCCAGCAGCCCCCGGGGAGGGGGCGGTTATGGCTACACCTTC
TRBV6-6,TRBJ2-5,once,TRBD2,CASTRWVAGGETQYF,TGTGCCAGCACCCGCTGGGTAGCGGGGGGAGAGACCCAGTACTTC
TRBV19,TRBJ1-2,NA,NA,CASSILRGSYTF,TGTGCCAGTAGTATTCTGAGAGGGTCCTACACCTTC
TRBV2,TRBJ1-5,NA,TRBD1,CASSWWGRQGNQPQHF,TGTGCCAGCAGTTGGTGGGGGCGACAGGGGAATCAGCCCCAGCATTTT
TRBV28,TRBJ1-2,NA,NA,CASRRLDFYGYTF,TGTGCCAGCAGGCGGTTGGACTTCTATGGCTACACCTTC
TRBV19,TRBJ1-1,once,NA,CASSIGGWRLQNTEAFF,TGTGCCAGTAGTATTGGTGGGTGGCGTCTCCAGAACACTGAAGCTTTCTTT
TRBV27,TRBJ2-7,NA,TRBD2,CASSLRREMYEQYF,TGTGCCAGCAGTTTACGGCGGGAGATGTACGAGCAGTACTTC
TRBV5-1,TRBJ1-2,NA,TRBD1,CASSHGQGQNGYTF,TGCGCCAGCAGCCATGGACAGGGGCAAAATGGCTACACCTTC
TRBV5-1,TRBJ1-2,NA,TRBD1,CASSLGGQGSLAYGYTF,TGCGCCAGCAGCTTGGGGGGACAGGGGAGTTTAGCCTATGGCTACACCTTC
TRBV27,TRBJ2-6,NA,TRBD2,CASSFRREPGANVLTF,TGTGCCAGCAGTTTCCGGCGGGAGCCTGGGGCCAACGTCCTGACTTTC